The 3 T cell receptor beta chains below come from one sample, sequenced in a study of blood T cell repertoires in COVID-19. TCRdb's copy holds only in-frame clones and misses some; the assay was immunoSEQ multiplex PCR. This table holds fewer than 110,000 clones, roughly 87% found once. Sequences were obtained from peripheral blood. The receptors come from a human donor in a cohort sampled during active COVID-19.

The chain joins TRBV7-3 to TRBJ1-6; the match to TRBD1 covers 8 bases. Germline-derived CDR1 and CDR2 are SGHTA and FQGTGA. The length of the CDR3 is 16 residues. V shed 5 bases and J 8 bases; nucleotides not matched to a gene: 11. The CDR3 coding sequence is TGTGCCAGCAGCCCGGGCCCGACAGGGGTTGATTCACCCCTCCACTTT. Amino acid sequence: CASSPGPTGVDSPLHF.

The chain recombines TRBV28 with TRBJ2-3; 12 positions agree with TRBD2. The germline V gene has CDR1 MDHEN and CDR2 SYDVKM. This CDR3 is 18 amino acids long. Trimming took 2 bases from V and 5 from J; bases not matched to a gene: 11. CDR3 nucleotide sequence: TGTGCCAGCAGTTTAGTCAGGACTAGCGGGGCCCATGGAGATACGCAGTATTTT. It encodes CASSLVRTSGAHGDTQYF.

This chain joins TRBV4-1 and TRBJ2-2; 7 nucleotides align to TRBD1. Germline V lookup: CDR1 MGHRA, CDR2 YSYEKL. The CDR3 is 16 amino acids. Losses at the gene ends were 7 bases for V and 2 bases for J; bases not matched to a gene: 10. CDR3 sequence reads: CASTFSGTDNTGELFF. In nucleotides, the CDR3 is TGCGCCAGCACCTTCTCCGGGACAGATAACACCGGGGAGCTGTTTTTT.